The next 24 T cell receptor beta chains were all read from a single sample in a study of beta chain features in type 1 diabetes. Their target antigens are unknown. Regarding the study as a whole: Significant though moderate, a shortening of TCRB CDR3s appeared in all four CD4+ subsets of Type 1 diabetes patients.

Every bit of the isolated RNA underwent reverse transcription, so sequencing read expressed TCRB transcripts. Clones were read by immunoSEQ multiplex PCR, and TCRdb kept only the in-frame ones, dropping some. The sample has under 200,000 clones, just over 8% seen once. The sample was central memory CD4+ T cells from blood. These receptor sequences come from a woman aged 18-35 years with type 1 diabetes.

CDR3 protein: CASSFYQRETQYF. The CDR3 DNA is TGTGCCAGCAGCTTTTACCAGAGGGAGACCCAGTACTTC. The J gene is TRBJ2-5, the V gene TRBV7-9, with D uncertain. The CDR3 has 13 residues. The germline V gene encodes CDR1 SEHNR and CDR2 FQNEAQ (reference sequence). V lost 3 bases and J 5 bases, leaving 10 bases between the germline ends.

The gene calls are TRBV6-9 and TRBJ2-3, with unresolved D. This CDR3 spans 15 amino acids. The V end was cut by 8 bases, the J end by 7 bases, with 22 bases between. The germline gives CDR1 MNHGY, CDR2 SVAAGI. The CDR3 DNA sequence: TGTGCCAGCCCGAAAACTCGTCGAGAGCCGTATACGCAGTATTTT. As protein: CASPKTRREPYTQYF.

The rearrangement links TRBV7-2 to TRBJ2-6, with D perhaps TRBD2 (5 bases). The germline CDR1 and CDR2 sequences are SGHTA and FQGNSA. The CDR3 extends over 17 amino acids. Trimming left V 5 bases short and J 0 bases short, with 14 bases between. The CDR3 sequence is CASSQRASSSGANVLTF. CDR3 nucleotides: TGTGCCAGCAGCCAAAGGGCTAGCAGCTCTGGGGCCAACGTCCTGACTTTC.

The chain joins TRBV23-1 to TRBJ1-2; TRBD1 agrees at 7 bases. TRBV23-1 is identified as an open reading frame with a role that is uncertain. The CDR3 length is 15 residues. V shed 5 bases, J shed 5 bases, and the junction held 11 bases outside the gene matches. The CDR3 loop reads CASSARDRGIYGYTF. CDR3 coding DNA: TGCGCCAGCAGTGCCCGGGACAGAGGAATTTATGGCTACACCTTC.

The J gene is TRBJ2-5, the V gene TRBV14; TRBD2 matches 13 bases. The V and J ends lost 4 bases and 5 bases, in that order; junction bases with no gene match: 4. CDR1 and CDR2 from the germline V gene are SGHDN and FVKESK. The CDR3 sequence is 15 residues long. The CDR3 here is CASSPGLAGVETQYF. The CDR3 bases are TGTGCCAGCAGCCCAGGACTAGCGGGGGTTGAGACCCAGTACTTC.

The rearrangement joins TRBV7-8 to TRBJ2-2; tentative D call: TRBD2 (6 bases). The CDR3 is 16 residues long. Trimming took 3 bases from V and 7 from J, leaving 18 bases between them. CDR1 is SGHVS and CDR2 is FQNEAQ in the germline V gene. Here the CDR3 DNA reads TGTGCCAGCAGCTTTGAGCTAGGAGGGGTTGGCGGGGAGCTGTTTTTT. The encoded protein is CASSFELGGVGGELFF. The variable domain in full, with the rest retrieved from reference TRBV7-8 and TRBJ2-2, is GAGVSQSPRYKVAKRGQDVALRCDPISGHVSLFWYQQALGQGPEFLTYFQNEAQLDKSGLPSDRFFAERPEGSVSTLKIQRTQQEDSAVYLCASSFELGGVGGELFFGEGSRLTVL.

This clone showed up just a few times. The CDR3 here is CASSSSRGRPEQYF. Here the CDR3 DNA reads TGTGCCAGCAGCTCCTCTCGGGGGAGGCCCGAGCAGTACTTC. V and J are TRBV7-8 and TRBJ2-7; D is perhaps TRBD2 (6 bases). Trimming shortened V by 4 bases and J by 6 bases, and 16 bases separated the two germline ends. The CDR3 runs to 14 residues. The germline V gene encodes CDR1 SGHVS and CDR2 FQNEAQ.

The CDR3 loop is CASSPSGGAGTDTQYF. In DNA form, the CDR3 reads TGTGCCAGCAGCCCTAGCGGGGGGGCGGGCACAGATACGCAGTATTTT. The rearrangement joins TRBV5-4 to TRBJ2-3, with TRBD2 matching over 12 bases. In germline, CDR1 is SGHNT, CDR2 YYREEE (reference sequence). J gave up 1 base and V 4 bases, and 4 bases lay outside the gene matches. The CDR3 sequence is 16 residues long.

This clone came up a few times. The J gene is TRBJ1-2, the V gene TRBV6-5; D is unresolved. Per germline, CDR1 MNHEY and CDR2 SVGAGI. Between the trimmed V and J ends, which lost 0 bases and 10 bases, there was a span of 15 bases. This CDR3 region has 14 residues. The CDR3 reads CASSYSYGIKYYTF. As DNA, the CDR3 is TGTGCCAGCAGTTACTCGTACGGGATTAAGTACTACACCTTC.

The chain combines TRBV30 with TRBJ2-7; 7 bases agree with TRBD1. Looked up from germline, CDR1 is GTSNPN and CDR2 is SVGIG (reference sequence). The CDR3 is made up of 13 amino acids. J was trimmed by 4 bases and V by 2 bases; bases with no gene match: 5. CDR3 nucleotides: TGTGCCTGGAGTCAGGACAGGAGATACGAGCAGTACTTC. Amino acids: CAWSQDRRYEQYF. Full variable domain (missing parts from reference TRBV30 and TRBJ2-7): SQTIHQWPATLVQPVGSPLSLECTVEGTSNPNLYWYRQAAGRGLQLLFYSVGIGQISSEVPQNLSASRPQDRQFILSSKKLLLSDSGFYLCAWSQDRRYEQYFGPGTRLTVT.

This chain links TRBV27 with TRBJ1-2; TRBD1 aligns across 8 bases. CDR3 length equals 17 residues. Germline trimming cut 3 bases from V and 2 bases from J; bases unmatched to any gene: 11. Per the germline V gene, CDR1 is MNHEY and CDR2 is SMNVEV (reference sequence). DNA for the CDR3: TGTGCCAGCAGTTTTACCGGACAGGGTGGGTTCAACTATGGCTACACCTTC. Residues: CASSFTGQGGFNYGYTF.

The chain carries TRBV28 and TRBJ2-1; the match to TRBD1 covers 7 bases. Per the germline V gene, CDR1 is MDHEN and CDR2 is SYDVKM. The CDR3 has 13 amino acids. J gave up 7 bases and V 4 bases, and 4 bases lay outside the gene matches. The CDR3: CASSWAGGNEQFF. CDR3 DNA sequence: TGTGCCAGCAGTTGGGCAGGGGGAAATGAGCAGTTCTTC.

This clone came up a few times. For the CDR3, the DNA is TGTGCCAGCAGCTCCTGGGACAACCCAACCTACGAGCAGTACTTC. Residues: CASSSWDNPTYEQYF. V gene TRBV7-9 combines with J gene TRBJ2-7; possibly TRBD1 for D (6 bases). The V end was cut by 4 bases, the J end by 2 bases, with 15 bases between. The CDR3 runs 15 residues. Looked up from germline, CDR1 is SEHNR and CDR2 is FQNEAQ (reference sequence).

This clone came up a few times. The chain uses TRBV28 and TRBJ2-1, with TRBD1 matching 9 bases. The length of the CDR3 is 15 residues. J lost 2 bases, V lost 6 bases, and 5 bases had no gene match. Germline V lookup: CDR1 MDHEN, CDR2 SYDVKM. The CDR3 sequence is CASRPRQGAYNEQFF. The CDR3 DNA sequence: TGTGCCAGCAGGCCCAGACAGGGGGCCTACAATGAGCAGTTCTTC.

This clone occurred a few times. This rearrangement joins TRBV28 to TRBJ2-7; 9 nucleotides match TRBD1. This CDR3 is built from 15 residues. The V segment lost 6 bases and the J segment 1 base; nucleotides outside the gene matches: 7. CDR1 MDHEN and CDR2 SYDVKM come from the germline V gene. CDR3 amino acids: CASSRPGQGSYEQYF. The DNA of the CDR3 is TGTGCCAGCAGCCGACCGGGACAGGGATCCTACGAGCAGTACTTC.

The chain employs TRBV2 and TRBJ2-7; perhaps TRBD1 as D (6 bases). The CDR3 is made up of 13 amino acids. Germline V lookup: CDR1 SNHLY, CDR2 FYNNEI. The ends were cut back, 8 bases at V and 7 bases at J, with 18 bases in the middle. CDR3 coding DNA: TGTGCCAGCGCAAGATTGGGGGCGGAGGAGCAGTACTTC. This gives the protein CASARLGAEEQYF.

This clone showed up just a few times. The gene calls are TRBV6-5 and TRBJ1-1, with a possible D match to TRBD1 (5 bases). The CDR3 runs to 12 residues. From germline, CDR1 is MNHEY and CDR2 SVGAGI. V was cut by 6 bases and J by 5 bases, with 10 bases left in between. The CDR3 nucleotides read TGTGCCAGCAGCCACCGGGGGACTGAAGCTTTCTTT. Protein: CASSHRGTEAFF.

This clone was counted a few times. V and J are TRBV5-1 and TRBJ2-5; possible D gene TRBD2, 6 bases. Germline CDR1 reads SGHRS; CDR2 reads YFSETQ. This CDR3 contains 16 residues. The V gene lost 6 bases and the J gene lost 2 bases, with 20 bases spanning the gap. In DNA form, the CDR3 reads TGCGCCAGCACTCGCCAGGGAGGACTCCCACAAGAGACCCAGTACTTC. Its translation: CASTRQGGLPQETQYF.

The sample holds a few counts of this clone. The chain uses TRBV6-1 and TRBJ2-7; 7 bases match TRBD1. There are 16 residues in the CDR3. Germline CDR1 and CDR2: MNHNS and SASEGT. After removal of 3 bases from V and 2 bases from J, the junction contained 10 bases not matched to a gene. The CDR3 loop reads CASSDPTGERPYEQYF. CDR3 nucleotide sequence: TGTGCCAGCAGTGACCCTACAGGGGAACGGCCCTACGAGCAGTACTTC.

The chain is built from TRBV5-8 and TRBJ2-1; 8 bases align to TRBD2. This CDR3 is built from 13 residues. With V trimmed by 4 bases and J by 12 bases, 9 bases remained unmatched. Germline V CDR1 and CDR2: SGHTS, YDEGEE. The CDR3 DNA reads TGTGCCAGCAGCAGTTTAGGGACTAGTGGGCAGTTCTTC. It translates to CASSSLGTSGQFF.

The CDR3 DNA follows: TGTGCCAGTAGGGTGGGAGGACTCTCCTACAATGAGCAGTTCTTC. It codes for CASRVGGLSYNEQFF. V and J are TRBV19 and TRBJ2-1; tentative D call: TRBD2 (6 bases). V was trimmed by 6 bases and J by 0 bases, leaving 12 bases between them. The CDR3 runs 15 residues. CDR1 is LNHDA and CDR2 is SQIVND in the germline V gene (reference sequence).

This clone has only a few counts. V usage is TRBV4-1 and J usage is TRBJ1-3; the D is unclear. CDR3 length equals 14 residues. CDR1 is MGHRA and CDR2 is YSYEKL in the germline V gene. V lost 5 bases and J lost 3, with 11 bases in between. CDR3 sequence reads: CASSAITSGNTIYF. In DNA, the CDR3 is TGCGCCAGCAGCGCCATAACAAGTGGAAACACCATATATTTT.

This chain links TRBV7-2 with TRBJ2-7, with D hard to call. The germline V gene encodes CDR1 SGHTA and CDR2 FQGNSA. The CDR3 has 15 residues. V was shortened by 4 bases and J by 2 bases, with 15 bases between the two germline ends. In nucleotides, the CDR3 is TGTGCCAGCAGCTCAACAGCTCTACCTACCTACGAGCAGTACTTC. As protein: CASSSTALPTYEQYF.

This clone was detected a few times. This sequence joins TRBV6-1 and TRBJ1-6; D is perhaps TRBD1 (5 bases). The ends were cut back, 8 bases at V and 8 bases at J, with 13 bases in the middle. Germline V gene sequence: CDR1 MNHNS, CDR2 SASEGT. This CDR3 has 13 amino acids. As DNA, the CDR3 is TGTGCCAGCGTCGGGGGTCTCGATTCACCCCTCCACTTT. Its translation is CASVGGLDSPLHF.